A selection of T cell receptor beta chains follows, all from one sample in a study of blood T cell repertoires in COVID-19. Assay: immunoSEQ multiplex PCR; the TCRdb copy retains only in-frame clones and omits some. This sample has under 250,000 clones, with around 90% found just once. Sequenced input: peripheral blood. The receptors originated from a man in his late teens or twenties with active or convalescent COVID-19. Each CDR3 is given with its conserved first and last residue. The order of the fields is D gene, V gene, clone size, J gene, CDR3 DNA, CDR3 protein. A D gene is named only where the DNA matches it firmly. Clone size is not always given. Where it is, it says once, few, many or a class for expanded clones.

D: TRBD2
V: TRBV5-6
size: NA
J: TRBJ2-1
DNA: TGTGCCAGCAGCCGGGGGCCTAGACTAGCGGGAGACGGCAATGAGCAGTTCTTC
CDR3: CASSRGPRLAGDGNEQFF

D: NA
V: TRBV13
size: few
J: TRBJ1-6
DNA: TGTGCCAGCAGTTTCTACAGGGAACGCTATAATTCACCCCTCCACTTT
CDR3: CASSFYRERYNSPLHF

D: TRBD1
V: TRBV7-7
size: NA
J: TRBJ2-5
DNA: TGTGCTAGCAGCCTCCGGACAGGGCAGAGAGAGACCCAGTACTTC
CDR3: CASSLRTGQRETQYF

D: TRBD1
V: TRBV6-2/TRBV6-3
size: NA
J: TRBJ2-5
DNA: TGTGCCAGCAGTTCGCCCCAGCGACAGGGGAGGGAGACCCAGTACTTC
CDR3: CASSSPQRQGRETQYF

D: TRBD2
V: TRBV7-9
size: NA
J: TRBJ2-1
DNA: TGTGCCAGCAGGCCCCCGGGTCTAGCGGTTTACAATGAGCAGTTCTTC
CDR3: CASRPPGLAVYNEQFF

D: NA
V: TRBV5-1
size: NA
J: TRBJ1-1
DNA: TGCGCCAGCAGCTTGGTGGGGAGCGGTGGATACACTGAAGCTTTCTTT
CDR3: CASSLVGSGGYTEAFF

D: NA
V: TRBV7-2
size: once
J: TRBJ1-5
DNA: TGTGCCAGCAGCTTGGAGTATAGCAATCAGCCCCAGCATTTT
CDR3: CASSLEYSNQPQHF

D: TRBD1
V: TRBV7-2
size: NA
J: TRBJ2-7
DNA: TGTGCCAGCAGCTTTTGGGGACAGGGCTACGAGCAGTACTTC
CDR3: CASSFWGQGYEQYF

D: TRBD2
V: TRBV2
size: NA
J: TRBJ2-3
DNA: TGTGCCAGCAGTGGCAGAGCGGGAGCGCCCCGCACAGATACGCAGTATTTT
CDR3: CASSGRAGAPRTDTQYF

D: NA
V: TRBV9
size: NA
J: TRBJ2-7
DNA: TGTGCCAGCAGCGTAGTGGCGGGAAGGACGGGGCAGTACTTC
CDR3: CASSVVAGRTGQYF

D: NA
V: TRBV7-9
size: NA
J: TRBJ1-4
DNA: TGTGCCAGCAGCTCAGTCGATGCAGGGGTCGCGAATGAAAAACTGTTTTTT
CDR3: CASSSVDAGVANEKLFF

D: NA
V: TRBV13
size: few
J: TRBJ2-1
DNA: TGTGCCAGCAGCTCCGGCGGGGCTGGCTATGAGCAGTTCTTC
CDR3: CASSSGGAGYEQFF

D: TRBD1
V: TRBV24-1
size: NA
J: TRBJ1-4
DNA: TGTGCCACCAGTGTCCGACAGGGTATCGGTGAAAAACTGTTTTTT
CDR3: CATSVRQGIGEKLFF

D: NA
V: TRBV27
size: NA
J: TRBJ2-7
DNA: TGTGCCAGCAGCCTGGGGGGTGGTCGGGAGCAGTACTTC
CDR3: CASSLGGGREQYF

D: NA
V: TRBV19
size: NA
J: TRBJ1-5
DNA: TGTGCCAGTAGTACCGGGAGAGAAGGGGTCAAGCCCCAGCATTTT
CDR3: CASSTGREGVKPQHF

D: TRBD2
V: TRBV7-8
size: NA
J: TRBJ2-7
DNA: TGTGCCAGCAGCACCCGACTAGCGGGATATCGCGACGAGCAGTACTTC
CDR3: CASSTRLAGYRDEQYF

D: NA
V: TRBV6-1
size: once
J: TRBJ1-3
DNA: TGTGCCAGCAGTGTCATGGGAGGACAAGCTGGAAACACCATATATTTT
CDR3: CASSVMGGQAGNTIYF

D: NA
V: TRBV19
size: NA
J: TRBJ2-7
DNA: TGTGCCAGTAGCCGCCAGACTGGAGCCTACGAGCAGTACTTC
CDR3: CASSRQTGAYEQYF

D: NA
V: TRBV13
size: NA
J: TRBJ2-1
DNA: TGTGCCAGCAGCGCCCCAGGAGGGGCAGGATACAATGAGCAGTTCTTC
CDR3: CASSAPGGAGYNEQFF

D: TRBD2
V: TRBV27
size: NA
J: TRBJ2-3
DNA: TGTGCCAGCAGGAACGGGGGGGCTGGAGATACGCAGTATTTT
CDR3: CASRNGGAGDTQYF

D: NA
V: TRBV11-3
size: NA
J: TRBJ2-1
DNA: TGTGCCAGCAGCGTCGATGGGAGCTCCTACAATGAGCAGTTCTTC
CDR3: CASSVDGSSYNEQFF

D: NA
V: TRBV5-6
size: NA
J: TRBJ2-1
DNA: TGTGCCAGCAGCTTTCTAGAAGGCGATTACAATGAGCAGTTCTTC
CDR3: CASSFLEGDYNEQFF

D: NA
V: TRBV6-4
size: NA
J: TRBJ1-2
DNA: TGTGCCAGCAGGCCCTCCCCGGGACTACCTTTTTTCTATGGCTACACCTTC
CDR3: CASRPSPGLPFFYGYTF

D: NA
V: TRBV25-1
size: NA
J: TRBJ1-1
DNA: TGTGCCAGCAGACTGGGGGCCTCGAAGAACACTGAAGCTTTCTTT
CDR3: CASRLGASKNTEAFF

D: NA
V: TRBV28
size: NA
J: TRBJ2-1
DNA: TGTGCCAGCAGCCTCGTTGGCCATGAGCAGTTCTTC
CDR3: CASSLVGHEQFF

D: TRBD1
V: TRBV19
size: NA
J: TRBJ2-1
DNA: TGTGCCAGTAGTACTCAACCCCCGGACAGGGGGGCTGAAGATGAGCAGTTCTTC
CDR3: CASSTQPPDRGAEDEQFF

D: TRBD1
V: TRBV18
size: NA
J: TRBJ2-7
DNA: TGTGCCAGCTCAGGACAGGATCCCTCCTACGAGCAGTACTTC
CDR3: CASSGQDPSYEQYF

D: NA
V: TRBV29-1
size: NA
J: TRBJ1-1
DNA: TGCAGCGTCCTCGCGGGGGCTGAAGCTTTCTTT
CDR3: CSVLAGAEAFF

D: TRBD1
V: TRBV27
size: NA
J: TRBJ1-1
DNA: TGTGCCAGCAGTTTTTCCCACAGGGGTTTGAACACTGAAGCTTTCTTT
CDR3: CASSFSHRGLNTEAFF

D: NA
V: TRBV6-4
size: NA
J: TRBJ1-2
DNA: TGTGCCAGCAGTGAAGCGGGCCGCTCTGGAGGCTACACCTTC
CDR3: CASSEAGRSGGYTF

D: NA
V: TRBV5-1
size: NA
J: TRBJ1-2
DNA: TGCGCCAGCAGCTTTGGATCGGGAAACTATGGCTACACCTTC
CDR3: CASSFGSGNYGYTF

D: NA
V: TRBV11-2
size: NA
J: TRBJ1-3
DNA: TGTGCCAGCAGCTTAGAAGAGGGAGGCGTTCGTGGAAACACCATATATTTT
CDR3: CASSLEEGGVRGNTIYF

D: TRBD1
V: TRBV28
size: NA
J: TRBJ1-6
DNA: TGTGCCAGCAGATCAGGGGGCGGGAATTCACCCCTCCACTTT
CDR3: CASRSGGGNSPLHF

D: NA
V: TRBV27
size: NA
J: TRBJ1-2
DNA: TGTGCCAGCAGCCTCCGGGGGGTAGGACTCGGCTACACCTTC
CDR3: CASSLRGVGLGYTF

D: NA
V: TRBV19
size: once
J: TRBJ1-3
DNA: TGTGCCAGTAGTATTCAGGCAAGCTCTGGAAACACCATATATTTT
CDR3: CASSIQASSGNTIYF

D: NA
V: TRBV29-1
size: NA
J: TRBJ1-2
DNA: TGCAGCGTTGACCTAGACAGGCACGGAGTCTATGGCTACACCTTC
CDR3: CSVDLDRHGVYGYTF